In its sample, the clone carrying this TCR beta chain was seen a few times. Its antigen is still unknown. TCRdb itself ran the RACE reads through MiXCR, one entry per CDR3 protein. Of some 84,000 distinct CDR3 sequences in the sample, roughly a tenth were seen once. This entry comes from a study of human T cells and chemical hapten exposure. Indicated time point: patch test 2, 6 weeks after DPC sensitization. Treatment specified: therapeutic diphenylcyclopropenone sensitization with weekly scalp DPC. The CDR3 runs 15 residues. Germline CDR1 reads SNHLY; CDR2 reads FYNNEI. Trimming left V 3 bases short and J 9 bases short, with 19 bases between. Regarding the study as a whole: Positive correlation was observed between PT1 expanded TCR counts and patch test score. Sensitizing with DPC caused no change in TCRs above 1 in 1000 frequency.

This material consisted of whole blood, taken in connection with sensitization to the hapten diphenylcyclopropenone (DPC). This receptor was identified in a woman in her 50s with alopecia areata. Some clones in this sample may be carry-over from other donors' samples. The V and J genes are TRBV2 and TRBJ2-3, with unresolved D. The CDR3 region has the DNA TGTGCCAGCAGTGAGGCCCCTGGCCAAGTGGGGACGCAGTATTTT. Translation: CASSEAPGQVGTQYF.